This is a list of T cell receptor beta chains from one sample in a study of cytomegalovirus exposure and HLA in healthy donors. Clones were read by immunoSEQ multiplex PCR, and TCRdb kept only the in-frame ones, dropping some. This table holds around 31,000 clones. Specimen: PBMCs. These receptor sequences come from a female donor in good health and CMV-seronegative. The CDR3 runs from the conserved cysteine through the conserved F or W. Each record gives: CDR3 DNA, CDR3 protein, CDR3 length, clone size, D gene, V gene, J gene. A D gene is named only where the DNA matches it firmly. Clone size is not always given. Where it is, it says once, few, many or a class for expanded clones.

CDR3 DNA: TGTGCCAGTAGTATATCAGGAACAGGGGTGGACTATGGCTACACCTTC
CDR3 protein: CASSISGTGVDYGYTF
CDR3 length: 16
clone size: NA
D gene: TRBD1
V gene: TRBV19
J gene: TRBJ1-2

CDR3 DNA: TGTGCCACCAGCAGAGATCAGGGCAGGGGGCAGGTGCAGTACTTC
CDR3 protein: CATSRDQGRGQVQYF
CDR3 length: 15
clone size: NA
D gene: TRBD1
V gene: TRBV15
J gene: TRBJ2-7

CDR3 DNA: TGTGCCAGCAGCTTAGAAGCCCGGGGGACCGGGGAGCTGTTTTTT
CDR3 protein: CASSLEARGTGELFF
CDR3 length: 15
clone size: NA
D gene: NA
V gene: TRBV7-2
J gene: TRBJ2-2

CDR3 DNA: TGTGCCAGCAGCTTAGCGGACAGGAGTACTTGGAACACTGAAGCTTTCTTT
CDR3 protein: CASSLADRSTWNTEAFF
CDR3 length: 17
clone size: NA
D gene: TRBD1
V gene: TRBV7-8
J gene: TRBJ1-1

CDR3 DNA: TGTGCCAGCAGAAAGGGGGTCAAGCAGTACTTC
CDR3 protein: CASRKGVKQYF
CDR3 length: 11
clone size: medium-sized
D gene: NA
V gene: TRBV6-5
J gene: TRBJ2-7

CDR3 DNA: TGTGCCAGCAGCCTTTACCGGACTAGCGGGAACACAGATACGCAGTATTTT
CDR3 protein: CASSLYRTSGNTDTQYF
CDR3 length: 17
clone size: NA
D gene: TRBD2
V gene: TRBV14
J gene: TRBJ2-3

CDR3 DNA: TGTGCCAGCACCCAAGGAGGCAAACTGTTTTTT
CDR3 protein: CASTQGGKLFF
CDR3 length: 11
clone size: NA
D gene: NA
V gene: TRBV7-9
J gene: TRBJ1-4

CDR3 DNA: TGTGCCAGCACCGACAGGCTGGGTGAGCAGTTCTTC
CDR3 protein: CASTDRLGEQFF
CDR3 length: 12
clone size: NA
D gene: NA
V gene: TRBV6-1
J gene: TRBJ2-1

CDR3 DNA: TGTGCCAGCAGTTTAACAGGTTATAGCAATCAGCCCCAGCATTTT
CDR3 protein: CASSLTGYSNQPQHF
CDR3 length: 15
clone size: NA
D gene: NA
V gene: TRBV6-5
J gene: TRBJ1-5

CDR3 DNA: TGTGCCATTAGGGGACAGGGGCGGACTGGAAACACCATATATTTT
CDR3 protein: CAIRGQGRTGNTIYF
CDR3 length: 15
clone size: NA
D gene: TRBD1
V gene: TRBV10-3
J gene: TRBJ1-3

CDR3 DNA: TGTGCCAGCAGAGCAGACACGGCGGGCTACACCTTC
CDR3 protein: CASRADTAGYTF
CDR3 length: 12
clone size: NA
D gene: NA
V gene: TRBV2
J gene: TRBJ1-2

CDR3 DNA: TGTGCCAGCAGTTACACTAGCGGGGACTCCTACGAGCAGTACTTC
CDR3 protein: CASSYTSGDSYEQYF
CDR3 length: 15
clone size: NA
D gene: TRBD2
V gene: TRBV7-2
J gene: TRBJ2-7

CDR3 DNA: TGTGCCAGCAGTGACCTAGCGGGGGGCACAGATACGCAGTATTTT
CDR3 protein: CASSDLAGGTDTQYF
CDR3 length: 15
clone size: large
D gene: TRBD2
V gene: TRBV6-4
J gene: TRBJ2-3

CDR3 DNA: TGTGCCAGCAGCGCCATAGGGGCGGTGGAGGGCTACACCTTC
CDR3 protein: CASSAIGAVEGYTF
CDR3 length: 14
clone size: NA
D gene: NA
V gene: TRBV6-1
J gene: TRBJ1-2